This T cell receptor (beta chain) was retrieved from a study of a mutant IDH1 vaccine in newly diagnosed glioma. In the study overall: Standard pretreatment was either radiotherapy, temozolomide, or, for most, radiochemotherapy with temozolomide.

Study findings and constraints: Of the patients, about 95% had vaccine-induced immune responses. Pseudoprogression seemed unrelated to changes in top peripheral T cell clonotypes.

CDR3 size: 15 residues. Germline values: CDR1 SNHLY, CDR2 FYNNEI. With V trimmed by 4 bases and J by 8 bases, 9 bases remained unmatched. As for time point: baseline, week 1 (first vaccination visit). Treatment specified: pre-vaccination baseline after standard-of-care therapy. Donors harbored newly found WHO grade 3 or 4 IDH1-mutant, ATRX-lost astrocytomas. The data were produced by immunoSEQ multiplex PCR, yet TCRdb's version contains in-frame clones alone and is incomplete. The repertoire consists of approximately 20,000 clones, with under 85% occurring once and the leading ten covering 5.4%. To note about this clone: Its antigen remains unidentified.

Specimen: PBMCs, collected from a glioma patient treated with radiotherapy, temozolomide or both. The receptor was derived from a man aged 40-55 years with glioma. This chain links TRBV2 with TRBJ2-1; 9 bases match TRBD2. The CDR3 DNA is TGTGCCAGCAGTGCGGGGACTAGCCCAGAGTATGAGCAGTTCTTC. Translation: CASSAGTSPEYEQFF.